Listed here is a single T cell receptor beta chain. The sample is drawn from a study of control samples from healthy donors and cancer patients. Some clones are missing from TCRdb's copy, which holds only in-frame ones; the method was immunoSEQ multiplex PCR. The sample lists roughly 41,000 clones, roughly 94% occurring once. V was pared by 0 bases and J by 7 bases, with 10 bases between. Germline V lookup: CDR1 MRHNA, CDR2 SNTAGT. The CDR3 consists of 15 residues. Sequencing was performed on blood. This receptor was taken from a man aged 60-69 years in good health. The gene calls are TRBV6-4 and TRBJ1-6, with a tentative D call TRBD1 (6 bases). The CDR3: CASSDSDSWNSPLHF. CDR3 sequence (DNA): TGTGCCAGCAGTGACTCGGACAGTTGGAATTCACCCCTCCACTTT.